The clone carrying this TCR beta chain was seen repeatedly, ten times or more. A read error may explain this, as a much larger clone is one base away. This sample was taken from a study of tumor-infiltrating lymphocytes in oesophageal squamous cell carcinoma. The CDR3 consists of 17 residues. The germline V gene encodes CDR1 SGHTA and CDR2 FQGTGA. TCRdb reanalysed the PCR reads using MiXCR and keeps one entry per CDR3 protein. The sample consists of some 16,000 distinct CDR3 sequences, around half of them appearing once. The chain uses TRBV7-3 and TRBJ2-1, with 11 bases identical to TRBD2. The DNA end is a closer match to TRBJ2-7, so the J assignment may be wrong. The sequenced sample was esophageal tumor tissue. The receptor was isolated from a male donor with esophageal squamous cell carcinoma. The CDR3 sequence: CASSLRLAGRSYNEQYF. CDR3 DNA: TGTGCCAGCAGCTTACGACTAGCGGGACGTTCCTACAATGAGCAGTACTTC.